These 27 T cell receptor beta chains were all obtained from the same sample, sequenced in a study of blood T cell repertoires in COVID-19. TCRdb keeps only in-frame clones here, not all; method: immunoSEQ multiplex PCR. The sample lists about 78,000 clones, roughly 80% occurring once. Specimen: peripheral blood. The receptor source for this set is a human donor in a cohort sampled during active COVID-19.

V usage is TRBV6-5 and J usage is TRBJ2-5; TRBD2 agrees at 7 bases. J gave up 5 bases and V 8 bases, and 8 bases lay outside the gene matches. CDR1 and CDR2 (germline): MNHEY, SVGAGI. The CDR3 contains 13 residues. The CDR3 DNA follows: TGTGCCAGCGACCAGCGGGGCGTGGAGACCCAGTACTTC. It yields the protein CASDQRGVETQYF.

This rearrangement joins TRBV9 to TRBJ2-6; 7 bases align to TRBD1. The V gene end was trimmed by 2 bases and the J gene end by 0 bases; junction bases not matched to a gene: 8. Germline CDR1 and CDR2: SGDLS and YYNGEE. The CDR3 is 18 residues long. The DNA for the CDR3 is TGTGCCAGCAGCGTGACAGGGCTCAAAATCTCTGGGGCCAACGTCCTGACTTTC. It yields the protein CASSVTGLKISGANVLTF.

The chain uses TRBV19 and TRBJ2-5; 9 bases line up with TRBD1. CDR3 size: 15 residues. V shed 6 bases, J shed 5 bases, and the junction held 10 bases outside the gene matches. CDR1 and CDR2 (germline): LNHDA, SQIVND (reference sequence). The CDR3 reads CASSGITGGAETQYF. CDR3 coding DNA: TGTGCCAGTAGCGGGATAACAGGGGGCGCGGAGACCCAGTACTTC.

The chain recombines TRBV12-3 or TRBV12-4 with TRBJ2-7; TRBD1 aligns across 9 bases. The CDR3 consists of 13 residues. V trimming: 8 bases; J trimming: 5 bases; junction bases outside the gene matches: 7. The CDR3 bases are TGTGCCAGCTGGGGGACAGGGTACAACGAGCAGTACTTC. Residues: CASWGTGYNEQYF.

V and J are TRBV6-2 or TRBV6-3 and TRBJ2-2; D is perhaps TRBD2 (6 bases). V shed 2 bases and J shed 6 bases, with 19 bases lying between them. Germline V gene sequence: CDR1 MNHEY, CDR2 SVGEGT. The CDR3 contains 17 residues. The DNA of the CDR3 is TGTGCCAGCAGTTACCGGACTATCTCTAAAAGCGCCGGGGAGCTGTTTTTT. The encoded protein is CASSYRTISKSAGELFF.

The genes are TRBV6-5 and TRBJ2-5; D perhaps matches TRBD2 (5 bases). The CDR3 loop spans 12 amino acids. Per germline, CDR1 MNHEY and CDR2 SVGAGI. V shed 6 bases and J shed 3 bases, with 8 bases lying between them. The CDR3 sequence: CASRGAEETQYF. In DNA form, the CDR3 reads TGTGCCAGCAGGGGAGCGGAAGAGACCCAGTACTTC.

This clone was recorded only once. The chain uses TRBV5-4 and TRBJ1-2; 8 nucleotides align to TRBD1. The CDR3 is made up of 13 amino acids. Germline assignment: CDR1 SGHNT and CDR2 YYREEE (reference sequence). V dropped 4 bases and J dropped 4; count of bases not matched to a gene: 3. In nucleotides, the CDR3 is TGTGCCAGCAGCCAAACAGGGGGCTATGGCTACACCTTC. Translated: CASSQTGGYGYTF. Based on the CDR3 plus reference TRBV5-4 and TRBJ1-2, the full variable domain is ETGVTQSPTHLIKTRGQQVTLRCSSQSGHNTVSWYQQALGQGPQFIFQYYREEENGRGNFPPRFSGLQFPNYSSELNVNALELDDSALYLCASSQTGGYGYTFGSGTRLTVV.

This chain joins TRBV16 and TRBJ1-3; D is undetermined. The CDR3 has 13 residues. Germline V CDR1 and CDR2: KGHSY, FQNENV. V was clipped by 4 bases and J by 1 base, with 5 bases between them. CDR3 region: CASSPLSGNTIYF. CDR3 sequence (DNA): TGTGCCAGCAGCCCGTTATCTGGAAACACCATATATTTT.

The rearrangement joins TRBV2 to TRBJ1-4; no clear D gene. The ends were cut back, 2 bases at V and 8 bases at J, with 9 bases in the middle. CDR3 length: 13 amino acids. Germline CDR1 SNHLY, CDR2 FYNNEI. For the CDR3, the DNA is TGTGCCAGCAGTGAAACACAGCCAGAAAAACTGTTTTTT. The encoded protein is CASSETQPEKLFF.

This rearrangement joins TRBV21-1 to TRBJ1-4; no check of the table's D call, TRBD1, against the DNA was made. TRBV21-1 is flagged as a pseudogene. The CDR3 is made up of 15 amino acids. The CDR3 protein is CASSPRDRGSEKLFF. The CDR3 nucleotides read TGTGCCAGCAGCCCGCGGGACAGGGGATCCGAAAAACTGTTTTTT.

The V and J genes are TRBV10-3 and TRBJ2-7; tentatively, D is TRBD1 (6 bases). CDR1 is ENHRY, CDR2 SYGVKD, per germline. The V and J ends lost 3 bases and 0 bases respectively, with 9 bases between them. The length of the CDR3 is 14 residues. The CDR3 DNA follows: TGTGCCATCAGTGACCAGGGGCACTCCTACGAGCAGTACTTC. Protein: CAISDQGHSYEQYF.

The CDR3 is CASSLQATSTDTQYF. CDR3 DNA sequence: TGTGCCAGCAGCCTACAGGCGACTAGCACAGATACGCAGTATTTT. J is TRBJ2-3 and V is TRBV7-9; TRBD1 might be the D (5 bases). The germline V gene has CDR1 SEHNR and CDR2 FQNEAQ (reference sequence). The CDR3 is made up of 15 amino acids. Trimming took off 5 bases at V and 0 bases at J, with 12 bases between the two ends.

This sequence joins TRBV5-1 and TRBJ2-7; 10 bases are a match to TRBD1. CDR1 and CDR2 (germline): SGHRS, YFSETQ. The ends lost 7 bases at V and 0 bases at J; junction bases unmatched: 7. The CDR3 spans 15 residues. CDR3 sequence (DNA): TGCGCCAGCCAACCCGGGACAGGGGTCTCCTACGAGCAGTACTTC. Translating gives CASQPGTGVSYEQYF.

The chain carries TRBV5-4 and TRBJ2-7, with TRBD1 matching over 9 bases. J was trimmed by 0 bases and V by 4 bases; bases with no gene match: 11. The CDR3 is 17 amino acids. Per the germline V gene, CDR1 is SGHNT and CDR2 is YYREEE (reference sequence). This CDR3 is CASSLPAGTGSSYEQYF. For the CDR3, the DNA is TGTGCCAGCAGCCTCCCCGCCGGGACAGGGAGCTCCTACGAGCAGTACTTC. Drawing the rest from reference TRBV5-4 and TRBJ2-7, the complete variable domain is ETGVTQSPTHLIKTRGQQVTLRCSSQSGHNTVSWYQQALGQGPQFIFQYYREEENGRGNFPPRFSGLQFPNYSSELNVNALELDDSALYLCASSLPAGTGSSYEQYFGPGTRLTVT.

The chain recombines TRBV5-1 with TRBJ1-2, with TRBD1 identical over 8 bases. V lost 6 bases, J lost 8 bases, and 9 bases stayed unmatched. The CDR3 covers 13 residues. Germline-derived CDR1 and CDR2 are SGHRS and YFSETQ. CDR3 sequence: CASTDRVKSGYTF. The CDR3 DNA sequence: TGCGCCAGCACGGACAGGGTCAAGTCCGGCTACACCTTC.

There are many counts of this clone. CDR3: CASSAGLGNQPQHF. The CDR3 region has the DNA TGTGCCAGCAGTGCAGGGCTGGGGAATCAGCCCCAGCATTTT. The chain combines TRBV2 with TRBJ1-5, with D maybe TRBD1 (5 bases). Germline V CDR1 and CDR2: SNHLY, FYNNEI. Trimming removed 4 bases from V and 4 bases from J, with 11 bases in between. The length of the CDR3 is 14 residues.

The chain employs TRBV19 and TRBJ2-3; maybe TRBD1 (5 bases). This CDR3 contains 14 residues. CDR1 LNHDA and CDR2 SQIVND come from the germline V gene (reference sequence). Trimming cost V 5 bases and J 0 bases, with 9 bases left between them. For the CDR3, the DNA is TGTGCCAGTAGTGGAAGGGGCAGCACAGATACGCAGTATTTT. It encodes CASSGRGSTDTQYF.

The rearrangement joins TRBV18 to TRBJ1-6; 9 nucleotides line up with TRBD1. This CDR3 comprises 14 residues. Germline V gene sequence: CDR1 KGHSH, CDR2 LQKENI. J lost 8 bases, V lost 4 bases, and 3 bases had no gene match. CDR3 bases: TGTGCCAGCTCACAGGGACAGGGCTATTCACCCCTCCACTTT. It translates to CASSQGQGYSPLHF.

The chain links TRBV30 to TRBJ2-7; D possibly corresponds to TRBD2 (6 bases). This CDR3 has 13 amino acids. Looked up from germline, CDR1 is GTSNPN and CDR2 is SVGIG (reference sequence). Deletions cut 3 bases from V and 0 bases from J, with 9 bases between. DNA for the CDR3: TGTGCCTGGAGGGTTAGCGGCTCCTACGAGCAGTACTTC. This encodes CAWRVSGSYEQYF.

This chain uses TRBV5-1 with TRBJ1-4, with TRBD1 matching 7 bases. This CDR3 comprises 15 residues. Germline assignment: CDR1 SGHRS and CDR2 YFSETQ. Unmatched junction bases numbered 4, after V lost 0 bases and J lost 5 bases. CDR3 protein: CASSLAGTENEKLFF. The DNA of the CDR3 is TGCGCCAGCAGCTTGGCCGGGACAGAAAATGAAAAACTGTTTTTT. Supplemented by reference TRBV5-1 and TRBJ1-4, the full variable domain reads KAGVTQTPRYLIKTRGQQVTLSCSPISGHRSVSWYQQTPGQGLQFLFEYFSETQRNKGNFPGRFSGRQFSNSRSEMNVSTLELGDSALYLCASSLAGTENEKLFFGSGTQLSVL.

The chain has TRBV7-8 and TRBJ1-4; TRBD1 agrees at 8 bases. The length of the CDR3 is 16 residues. CDR1 and CDR2 (germline): SGHVS, FQNEAQ. The junction had 4 bases not matched to a gene; V was cut back by 0 bases and J by 4 bases. The CDR3 bases are TGTGCCAGCAGCTTAGCGGGGGACAGGTATAATGAAAAACTGTTTTTT. Translation gives CASSLAGDRYNEKLFF.

The V gene is TRBV9, the J gene TRBJ2-2; no firm D call. Trimming pared 0 bases from V and 1 base from J, leaving 10 bases between. The CDR3 length is 16 residues. Germline V gene sequence: CDR1 SGDLS, CDR2 YYNGEE. CDR3 sequence (DNA): TGTGCCAGCAGCGTAGCCTTTCCAGGGAACACCGGGGAGCTGTTTTTT. Translated: CASSVAFPGNTGELFF.

The CDR3 nucleotides are TGTGCCAGCAGCCCGACAGGGAGTCGCTCCTACGAGCAGTACTTC. It translates to CASSPTGSRSYEQYF. This chain connects TRBV6-5 to TRBJ2-7, with TRBD1 matching 7 bases. This CDR3 contains 15 residues. Germline assignment: CDR1 MNHEY and CDR2 SVGAGI. Trimming cost V 6 bases and J 0 bases; bases outside gene matches: 8.

This clone was recorded a few times. The chain uses TRBV7-9 and TRBJ2-7; D perhaps matches TRBD2 (6 bases). The length of the CDR3 is 14 residues. Trimming took 5 bases from V and 3 from J, leaving 14 bases between them. Germline V lookup: CDR1 SEHNR, CDR2 FQNEAQ (reference sequence). DNA of the CDR3: TGTGCCAGCAGCAACCCGGGAGTTTACTACGAGCAGTACTTC. Translated: CASSNPGVYYEQYF.

V gene TRBV6-5 combines with J gene TRBJ2-5, with 7 nucleotides matching TRBD2. The germline CDR1 and CDR2 sequences are MNHEY and SVGAGI. CDR3 size: 13 residues. J was trimmed by 7 bases and V by 8 bases; bases with no gene match: 10. In DNA, the CDR3 is TGTGCCAGCGAACAGCGGGGCGTCGGGACCCAGTACTTC. It yields the protein CASEQRGVGTQYF.

The J gene is TRBJ1-1, the V gene TRBV6-5, with D tentatively TRBD1 (5 bases). Germline assignment: CDR1 MNHEY and CDR2 SVGAGI. V gave up 0 bases and J gave up 8 bases, with 10 bases separating them. This CDR3 is 13 amino acids long. CDR3 sequence reads: CASSYSGGLEAFF. CDR3 nucleotides: TGTGCCAGCAGTTACTCCGGGGGTTTGGAAGCTTTCTTT.

This clone was counted once. The rearrangement links TRBV7-8 to TRBJ2-5; no clear D gene. Deletions cut 2 bases from V and 2 bases from J, with 6 bases between. In germline, CDR1 is SGHVS, CDR2 FQNEAQ. The CDR3 spans 13 residues. The CDR3 DNA sequence: TGTGCCAGCAGCTTACGGTGGCAAGAGACCCAGTACTTC. It translates to CASSLRWQETQYF. Looking up the rest from reference TRBV7-8 and TRBJ2-5 gives the full variable domain: GAGVSQSPRYKVAKRGQDVALRCDPISGHVSLFWYQQALGQGPEFLTYFQNEAQLDKSGLPSDRFFAERPEGSVSTLKIQRTQQEDSAVYLCASSLRWQETQYFGPGTRLLVL.